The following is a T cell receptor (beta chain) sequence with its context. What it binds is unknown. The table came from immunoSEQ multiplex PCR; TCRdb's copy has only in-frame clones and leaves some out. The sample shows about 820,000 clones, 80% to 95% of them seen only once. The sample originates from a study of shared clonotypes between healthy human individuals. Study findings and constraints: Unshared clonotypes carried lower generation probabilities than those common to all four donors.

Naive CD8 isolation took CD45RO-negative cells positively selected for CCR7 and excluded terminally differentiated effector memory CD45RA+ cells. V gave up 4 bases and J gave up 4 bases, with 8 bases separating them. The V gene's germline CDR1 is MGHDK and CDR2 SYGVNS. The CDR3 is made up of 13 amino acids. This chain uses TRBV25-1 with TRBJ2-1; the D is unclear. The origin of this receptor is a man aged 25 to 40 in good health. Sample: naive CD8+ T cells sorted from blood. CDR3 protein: CASSVQDYNEQFF. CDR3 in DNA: TGTGCCAGCAGTGTCCAGGATTACAATGAGCAGTTCTTC.